The 2 T cell receptor beta chains listed next were all sequenced from one sample in a study of T cell responses to AZD1222 COVID-19 vaccine (dated by TCRdb to 2020 to 2022). Interpreted using the paper, the time point label stands for: baseline before first vaccination. Libraries were prepared through the immunoSEQ multiplex PCR assay. The table comes from immuneACCESS by way of TCRdb, which keeps in-frame sequences with V and J called. Part of the clones is missing from these tables; in studies checked, under half for an unresolved V gene and the rest for unknown reasons. The sample data list 110,000 to 150,000 clones, and more than 85% of these were observed just once. Jointly, the top ten make up 9.1% of the sample. Sequencing was performed on peripheral blood, taken on day 0 of AZD1222 vaccination. The receptors originated from an adult in good health.

In its sample, this clone was seen once. The rearrangement uses TRBV5-1 and TRBJ1-1; a weak D match, TRBD1 (5 bases). Germline V gives CDR1 SGHRS, CDR2 YFSETQ. This CDR3 spans 14 amino acids. V shed 5 bases and J shed 4 bases, with 15 bases lying between them. In nucleotides, the CDR3 is TGCGCCAGCAGTCCTACAGTCGGGGGCACTGAAGCTTTCTTT. Amino acid sequence: CASSPTVGGTEAFF.

The chain employs TRBV4-2 and TRBJ2-7; no firm D call. V was clipped by 3 bases and J by 3 bases, with 3 bases between them. The CDR3 consists of 11 residues. Germline CDR1 and CDR2: LGHNA and YNFKEQ. The CDR3 region is CASSHLYEQYF. The CDR3 DNA reads as TGTGCCAGCAGCCACCTCTACGAGCAGTACTTC.